This TCR beta chain is from a study of blood T cell repertoires in COVID-19. Looking at the study overall: Collection of acute and convalescent COVID-19 samples took place in the United States, Italy and Spain. Nucleic acid was either cDNA or gDNA, and it came from T cells, B-cell-depleted T cells, or PBMCs.

CDR1 and CDR2 (germline): MNHNY, SVGAGI (reference sequence). V trimming: 7 bases; J trimming: 4 bases; junction bases outside the gene matches: 4. The CDR3 loop spans 13 amino acids. In the authors' workflow: Cell counts per sample came from amplifying reference gene primers. The protocol was immunoSEQ multiplex PCR, while the TCRdb copy is restricted to in-frame clones and leaves out a portion. V and J calls and clone size are given by that table; D and trimming were obtained from the DNA. The data show around 200,000 clones, around 86% seen once. The chain combines TRBV6-6 with TRBJ1-1; TRBD1 agrees at 9 bases. The sample taken for sequencing was peripheral blood. The clonotype comes from a man aged 40-49 years with acute or convalescent COVID-19. The CDR3 spells CASTMTGGTEAFF. Here the CDR3 DNA reads TGTGCCAGCACTATGACAGGGGGCACTGAAGCTTTCTTT.